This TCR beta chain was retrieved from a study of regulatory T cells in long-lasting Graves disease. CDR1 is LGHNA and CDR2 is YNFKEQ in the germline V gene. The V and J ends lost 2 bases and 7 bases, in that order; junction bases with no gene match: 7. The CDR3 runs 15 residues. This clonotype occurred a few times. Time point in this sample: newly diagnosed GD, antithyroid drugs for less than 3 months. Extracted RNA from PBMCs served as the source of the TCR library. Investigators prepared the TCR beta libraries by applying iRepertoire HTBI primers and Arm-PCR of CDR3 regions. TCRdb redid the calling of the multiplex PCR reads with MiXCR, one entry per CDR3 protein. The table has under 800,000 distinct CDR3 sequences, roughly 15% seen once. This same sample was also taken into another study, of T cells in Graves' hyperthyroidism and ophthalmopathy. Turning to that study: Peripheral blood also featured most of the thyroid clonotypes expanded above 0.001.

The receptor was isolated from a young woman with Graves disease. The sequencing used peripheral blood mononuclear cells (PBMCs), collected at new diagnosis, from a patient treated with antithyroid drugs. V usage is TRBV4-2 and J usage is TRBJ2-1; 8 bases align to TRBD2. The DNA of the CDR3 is TGTGCCAGCAGCCAACCCCCAGCGGGAGCGAATGAGCAGTTCTTC. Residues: CASSQPPAGANEQFF.